This T cell receptor (beta chain) was found in a study of blood T cell repertoires in COVID-19. Across the study: Sample material is recorded as cDNA or gDNA derived from T cells, B-cell-depleted T cells, or PBMCs.

The length of the CDR3 is 15 residues. Trimming stripped 4 bases from V and 4 bases from J, with 16 bases between. In germline, CDR1 is SGHAT, CDR2 FQNNGV. Under the authors' procedure: Nucleated cell counts were estimated from reference gene primer amplification. Profiling relied on immunoSEQ multiplex PCR, and the TCRdb table lists in-frame clones only, not all of them. V, J and clone size are taken as reported in that table, and D and trimming were inferred from the DNA itself. Of 270,000 or so clones in the sample, around nine tenths were seen once. V is TRBV11-2 and J is TRBJ1-1; a possible D gene is TRBD1 (6 bases). The receptor comes from a woman in her forties who had recovered from COVID-19. The source material was peripheral blood. As DNA, the CDR3 is TGTGCCAGCAGCTCTTCGGACAGAGGGGGCACTGAAGCTTTCTTT. Its translation: CASSSSDRGGTEAFF.